The 24 T cell receptor beta chains reported below all come from one sample, sequenced in a study of patients and donors after allogeneic stem cell transplantation. A single record per CDR3 protein comes from TCRdb applying MiXCR to the RT-PCR reads. The sample has about 100,000 distinct CDR3 sequences, roughly 37% seen once; the top ten hold around 25%. What was sequenced was blood, either unsorted or a sorted T cell fraction (not recorded which). Receptor source: a human donor who was either an allogeneic HSCT recipient or a stem cell or donor lymphocyte infusion donor (not recorded which). It is not recorded whose cells these are; they may come from a transplant donor.

This clonotype was seen more than once but under ten times. The rearrangement joins TRBV7-2 to TRBJ1-1, with D possibly matching TRBD1 (6 bases). Germline-derived CDR1 and CDR2 are SGHTA and FQGNSA. V was shortened by 5 bases and J by 5 bases, with 21 bases between the two germline ends. The CDR3 consists of 16 residues. CDR3 DNA: TGTGCCAGCAGCAAGCAAGCCGCCCTTACAGGGACTGAAGCTTTCTTT. Its translation is CASSKQAALTGTEAFF. The entire variable domain, with the rest obtained from reference TRBV7-2 and TRBJ1-1, is as follows: GAGVSQSPSNKVTEKGKDVELRCDPISGHTALYWYRQSLGQGLEFLIYFQGNSAPDKSGLPSDRFSAERTGGSVSTLTIQRTQQEDSAVYLCASSKQAALTGTEAFFGQGTRLTVV.

This sequence joins TRBV20-1 and TRBJ2-1; D unclear. V lost 0 bases and J 2 bases, leaving 11 bases between the germline ends. CDR3 length equals 15 residues. Germline V gives CDR1 DFQATT, CDR2 SNEGSKA (reference sequence). The CDR3 sequence: CSARDRPVAYNEQFF. CDR3 bases: TGCAGTGCTAGAGATAGGCCAGTTGCCTACAATGAGCAGTTCTTC.

This clonotype was detected only a few times. The J gene is TRBJ1-1, the V gene TRBV18; 8 positions match TRBD1. Germline-derived CDR1 and CDR2 are KGHSH and LQKENI. The length of the CDR3 is 14 residues. The V segment lost 4 bases and the J segment 7 bases; nucleotides outside the gene matches: 8. The CDR3 is CASSLTGGIGEAFF. In DNA form, the CDR3 reads TGTGCCAGCTCACTTACAGGGGGAATCGGTGAAGCTTTCTTT.

In its sample, this clonotype was seen many times. This chain links TRBV28 with TRBJ1-1; D not certain. V was shortened by 5 bases and J by 1 base, with 2 bases between the two germline ends. The length of the CDR3 is 11 residues. CDR1 MDHEN and CDR2 SYDVKM come from the germline V gene. The CDR3 coding sequence is TGTGCCAGCAGTCGGAACACTGAAGCTTTCTTT. It specifies CASSRNTEAFF.

The DNA for the CDR3 is TGTGCCAGCAGTGGATTAGCGGGAGGAATCGAGCAGTTCTTC. Amino acid sequence: CASSGLAGGIEQFF. V gene TRBV6-5 combines with J gene TRBJ2-1, with 10 bases that match TRBD2. Looked up from germline, CDR1 is MNHEY and CDR2 is SVGAGI. J lost 10 bases, V lost 5 bases, and 8 bases had no gene match. CDR3 size: 14 residues.

Only one count was recorded for this clonotype. The CDR3 DNA follows: TGTGCCAGCAGCGTCCCGGGACATTCGTACGAGCAGTACTTC. Its translation is CASSVPGHSYEQYF. The rearrangement joins TRBV28 to TRBJ2-7, with D possibly TRBD1 on 6 matching bases. V was shortened by 6 bases and J by 4 bases, with 16 bases between the two germline ends. The CDR3 runs 14 residues. Looked up from germline, CDR1 is MDHEN and CDR2 is SYDVKM.

In its sample, this clonotype was seen a few times. The chain joins TRBV20-1 to TRBJ1-5; perhaps TRBD1 as D (5 bases). The CDR3 contains 15 residues. Deletions cut 2 bases from V and 3 bases from J, with 14 bases between. CDR1 and CDR2 (germline): DFQATT, SNEGSKA (reference sequence). CDR3: CSARTSGITNQPQHF. The CDR3 bases are TGCAGTGCTAGAACTTCAGGGATTACCAATCAGCCCCAGCATTTT.

This clonotype was picked up a small number of times. This sequence joins TRBV5-5 and TRBJ1-6; D is perhaps TRBD1 (5 bases). CDR3 size: 14 residues. The V gene's germline CDR1 is SGHKS and CDR2 YYEKEE (reference sequence). V shed 2 bases and J shed 10 bases, with 13 bases lying between them. Here the CDR3 reads CASSFGGGGSPLHF. The CDR3, as DNA: TGTGCCAGCAGCTTTGGGGGAGGAGGATCACCCCTCCACTTT.

The V call is TRBV4-2, the J call TRBJ2-7; D gene uncertain. Trimming left V 2 bases short and J 5 bases short, with 7 bases between. This CDR3 comprises 12 residues. Germline V gene sequence: CDR1 LGHNA, CDR2 YNFKEQ. CDR3 bases: TGTGCCAGCAGCCAAAATCCCCACGAGCAGTACTTC. As protein: CASSQNPHEQYF.

This clonotype was seen a few times. This rearrangement joins TRBV6-6 to TRBJ1-2, with unresolved D. The CDR3 totals 13 residues. V was cut by 4 bases and J by 6 bases, with 12 bases left in between. CDR1 is MNHNY and CDR2 is SVGAGI in the germline V gene (reference sequence). The CDR3 nucleotides read TGTGCCAGCAGTTCACAGAGGCCCGATGGCTACACCTTC. Amino acid sequence: CASSSQRPDGYTF.

The gene calls are TRBV12-3 or TRBV12-4 and TRBJ2-1; D is possibly TRBD1 (6 bases). V was shortened by 5 bases and J by 8 bases, with 13 bases between the two germline ends. The CDR3 has 13 amino acids. Written as DNA, the CDR3 is TGTGCCAGCAGTCTTTCGACAGGATATGAGCAGTTCTTC. It codes for CASSLSTGYEQFF.

J is TRBJ1-1 and V is TRBV28; D might be TRBD1 (5 bases). With 6 bases removed from V and 5 bases from J, the gap between germline ends came to 16 bases. In germline, CDR1 is MDHEN, CDR2 SYDVKM. The CDR3 is made up of 14 amino acids. CDR3 nucleotide sequence: TGTGCCAGCAGATGGACGGGACTCGGGACTGAAGCTTTCTTT. It translates to CASRWTGLGTEAFF.

The gene calls are TRBV11-2 and TRBJ2-3; unclear D gene. CDR1 is SGHAT and CDR2 is FQNNGV in the germline V gene. This CDR3 comprises 14 residues. The V gene lost 1 base and the J gene lost 2 bases, with 7 bases spanning the gap. The CDR3 bases are TGTGCCAGCAGCTTAGGGGCTTACACAGATACGCAGTATTTT. Residues: CASSLGAYTDTQYF. The complete variable domain, with remaining parts taken from reference TRBV11-2 and TRBJ2-3, reads EAGVAQSPRYKIIEKRQSVAFWCNPISGHATLYWYQQILGQGPKLLIQFQNNGVVDDSQLPKDRFSAERLKGVDSTLKIQPAKLEDSAVYLCASSLGAYTDTQYFGPGTRLTVL.

The V gene is TRBV7-9, the J gene TRBJ1-2; D is undetermined. Germline V lookup: CDR1 SEHNR, CDR2 FQNEAQ (reference sequence). The CDR3 is 14 amino acids. V lost 1 base and J lost 8, with 14 bases in between. CDR3 loop: CASSLGRRRMGYTF. As DNA, the CDR3 is TGTGCCAGCAGCTTAGGCAGGCGGCGAATGGGCTACACCTTC.

V usage is TRBV4-3 and J usage is TRBJ1-1; TRBD1 might be the D (5 bases). V was pared by 1 base and J by 6 bases, with 15 bases between. CDR3 length equals 15 residues. Germline loops: CDR1 LGHNA, CDR2 YSLEER. CDR3 loop: CASSQGNLRGAEAFF. CDR3 nucleotides: TGCGCCAGCAGCCAAGGGAATTTACGAGGGGCTGAAGCTTTCTTT.

The gene calls are TRBV24-1 and TRBJ2-3; D ambiguous. CDR3 length: 12 residues. V was pared by 5 bases and J by 2 bases, with 4 bases between. Per germline, CDR1 KGHDR and CDR2 SFDVKD. The CDR3, as DNA: TGTGCCACCAGTGCCAACACAGATACGCAGTATTTT. It yields the protein CATSANTDTQYF.

This chain connects TRBV5-1 to TRBJ1-5; D gene ambiguous. V was trimmed by 2 bases and J by 2 bases, leaving 8 bases between them. Germline CDR1 and CDR2: SGHRS and YFSETQ. This CDR3 comprises 14 residues. The CDR3 region has the DNA TGCGCCAGCAGCTTAAAAGGTGGCAATCAGCCCCAGCATTTT. This encodes CASSLKGGNQPQHF. Based on the CDR3 plus reference TRBV5-1 and TRBJ1-5, the full variable domain is KAGVTQTPRYLIKTRGQQVTLSCSPISGHRSVSWYQQTPGQGLQFLFEYFSETQRNKGNFPGRFSGRQFSNSRSEMNVSTLELGDSALYLCASSLKGGNQPQHFGDGTRLSIL.

This CDR3 reads CAISGSRESQETQYF. The DNA for the CDR3 is TGTGCCATCAGCGGATCGCGGGAGTCCCAAGAGACCCAGTACTTC. The V call is TRBV10-3, the J call TRBJ2-5; 7 bases agree with TRBD2. CDR3 length: 15 residues. Trimming removed 6 bases from V and 1 base from J; junction bases left unmatched: 8. From germline, CDR1 is ENHRY and CDR2 SYGVKD.

The chain uses TRBV21-1 and TRBJ1-4; the D call in the table, TRBD1, was not verified against the DNA. TRBV21-1 is an annotated pseudogene. CDR3 size: 15 residues. CDR3 residues: CASSTDRDTGEKLFF. In DNA, the CDR3 is TGTGCCAGCAGCACAGACCGGGACACGGGTGAAAAACTGTTTTTT.

This CDR3 is CASSSHRVGAEPGELFF. The CDR3, as DNA: TGTGCCAGCAGCTCTCACAGGGTCGGGGCGGAACCCGGGGAGCTGTTTTTT. The genes are TRBV21-1 and TRBJ2-2; TRBD1, the D gene given by the table, was not confirmed from the DNA. TRBV21-1 is a listed pseudogene. The CDR3 runs to 17 residues.

This clonotype appeared many times. The chain has TRBV29-1 and TRBJ2-3; 8 bases map to TRBD2. CDR3 length: 17 amino acids. The trim removed 4 bases at V and 1 base at J, leaving 13 bases unmatched. CDR1 and CDR2 from the germline V gene are SQVTM and ANQGSEA. The CDR3 nucleotides read TGCAGCGTTGGACTAGCGTACGGGAATAGAGGCACAGATACGCAGTATTTT. It encodes CSVGLAYGNRGTDTQYF.

The chain carries TRBV9 and TRBJ2-1; possible D gene TRBD2, 5 bases. Germline CDR1 SGDLS, CDR2 YYNGEE. The CDR3 runs 15 residues. The V end lost 7 bases, the J end lost 4 bases, and 18 bases lay between the germline ends. In DNA form, the CDR3 reads TGTGCCAGCGGAACTACGGCGGGCACATACAATGAGCAGTTCTTC. It encodes CASGTTAGTYNEQFF.

The rearrangement uses TRBV10-3 and TRBJ1-4; 8 bases match TRBD1. Trimming at V came to 6 bases and at J to 7 bases, leaving 10 bases not matched to a gene. This CDR3 is 15 amino acids long. Germline V lookup: CDR1 ENHRY, CDR2 SYGVKD. In nucleotides, the CDR3 is TGTGCCATCAGACCTGGACAGGGATGGACTGAAAAACTGTTTTTT. It codes for CAIRPGQGWTEKLFF.

V and J are TRBV12-3 or TRBV12-4 and TRBJ2-1; D ambiguous. With 4 bases removed from V and 5 bases from J, the gap between germline ends came to 9 bases. The CDR3 spans 13 residues. CDR3 bases: TGTGCCAGCAGTTCCCGACGGCACAATGAGCAGTTCTTC. It specifies CASSSRRHNEQFF.